This entry lists 5 T cell receptor beta chains sequenced from one sample in a study of identical twins. From the 5' RACE reads, TCRdb called clonotypes with MiXCR, one entry per CDR3 protein. The table includes 520,000 or so distinct CDR3 sequences, roughly a fifth detected once. The same specimen was also included in a second study, on T cells expressing NK-cell markers.

The sequenced material came from CD4+ T cells sorted from blood. The receptors come from a woman aged 18-30 years in good health.

The CDR3, as DNA: TGCGCCACTTGGCGGCCCGACTCCTACGAGCAGTACTTC. Translated: CATWRPDSYEQYF. The V call is TRBV10-2, the J call TRBJ2-7; no reliable D call. The germline V and J ends were trimmed by 10 bases and 0 bases, with 13 bases remaining between them. CDR3 length equals 13 residues. Germline CDR1 WSHSY, CDR2 SAAADI.

The chain is built from TRBV9 and TRBJ2-2, with 14 nucleotides matching TRBD2. CDR1 SGDLS and CDR2 YYNGEE come from the germline V gene. This CDR3 spans 19 amino acids. V lost 4 bases to trimming and J lost 6 bases; unmatched junction nucleotides: 14. In DNA form, the CDR3 reads TGTGCCAGCAGCCCGCGGACGACTAGCGGGAGGGCCGGGTCCGGGGAGCTGTTTTTT. Its protein is CASSPRTTSGRAGSGELFF. Drawing the rest from reference TRBV9 and TRBJ2-2, the complete variable domain is DSGVTQTPKHLITATGQRVTLRCSPRSGDLSVYWYQQSLDQGLQFLIQYYNGEERAKGNILERFSAQQFPDLHSELNLSSLELGDSALYFCASSPRTTSGRAGSGELFFGEGSRLTVL.

This clonotype has more than one count but fewer than ten. This chain uses TRBV9 with TRBJ2-2; perhaps TRBD1 as D (5 bases). This CDR3 has 14 amino acids. Trimming removed 2 bases from V and 7 bases from J, with 12 bases in between. Germline lookup yields CDR1 SGDLS and CDR2 YYNGEE. CDR3 sequence reads: CASSVRQGLGELFF. The CDR3 bases are TGTGCCAGCAGCGTTCGCCAGGGCCTCGGGGAGCTGTTTTTT.

This clonotype was seen only a few times. The chain combines TRBV18 with TRBJ2-1; possibly TRBD1 for D (6 bases). Between the trimmed V and J ends, which lost 4 bases and 0 bases, there was a span of 13 bases. The CDR3 extends over 16 amino acids. Looked up from germline, CDR1 is KGHSH and CDR2 is LQKENI. CDR3: CASSRRQEYSYNEQFF. CDR3 in DNA: TGTGCCAGCTCACGGCGACAGGAATACTCCTACAATGAGCAGTTCTTC.

This chain links TRBV28 with TRBJ2-7, with TRBD1 as a possible D gene (5 bases). Per germline, CDR1 MDHEN and CDR2 SYDVKM. Trimming took 8 bases from V and 7 from J, leaving 18 bases between them. There are 13 residues in the CDR3. The CDR3 sequence: CASHPPGAREQYF. The DNA for the CDR3 is TGTGCCAGCCATCCGCCTGGGGCGAGGGAGCAGTACTTC.